This TCR beta chain was found in a study of cytomegalovirus exposure and HLA in healthy donors. Study information: Early released data comprised 80 million to 90 million unique TCRs from HLA-typed donors. Findings of the study overall: The likely origin of a cluster of highly shared sequence variants was a sequencing artifact. Analyzed later, most CMV-associated TCR beta chains appeared HLA-restricted. Earlier results showed most TCR beta V segments being productive about 87% or about 30% of the time.

This clone has only one observation. Its target is unknown. PCR amplification relied on 60 Vbeta primers (plus 13 Jbeta primers). Sequenced by immunoSEQ multiplex PCR; TCRdb stores in-frame clones only, minus some. Among 100,000 to 150,000 clones listed, approximately 69% were seen once. With 1 base clipped from V and 0 bases from J, the junction kept 9 bases outside the gene matches. This CDR3 is 18 amino acids long. From germline, CDR1 is MGHRA and CDR2 YSYEKL. This sequence originates from a man between 40 and 49 years old in good health and CMV-seropositive. The gene calls are TRBV4-1 and TRBJ2-4; TRBD2 matches 7 bases. Sequencing used PBMCs. The CDR3 loop is CASSQGAKRGAAKNIQYF. The CDR3 DNA is TGCGCCAGCAGCCAAGGAGCAAAGCGGGGAGCAGCCAAAAACATTCAGTACTTC.